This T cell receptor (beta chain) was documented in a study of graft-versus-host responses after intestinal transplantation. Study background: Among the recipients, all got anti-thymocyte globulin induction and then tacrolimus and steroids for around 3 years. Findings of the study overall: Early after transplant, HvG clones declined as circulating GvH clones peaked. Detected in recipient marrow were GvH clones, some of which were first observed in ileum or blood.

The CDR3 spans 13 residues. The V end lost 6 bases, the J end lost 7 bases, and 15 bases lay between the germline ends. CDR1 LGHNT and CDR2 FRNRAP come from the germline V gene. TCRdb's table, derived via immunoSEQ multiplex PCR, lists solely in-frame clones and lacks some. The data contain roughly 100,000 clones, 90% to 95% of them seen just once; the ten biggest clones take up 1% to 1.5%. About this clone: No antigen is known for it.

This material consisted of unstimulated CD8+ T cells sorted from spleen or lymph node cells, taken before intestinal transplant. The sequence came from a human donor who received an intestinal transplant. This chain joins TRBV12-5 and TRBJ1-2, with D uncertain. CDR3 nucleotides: TGTGCTAGTGGCCCGGACGGGGAACTTGGCTACACCTTC. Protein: CASGPDGELGYTF.